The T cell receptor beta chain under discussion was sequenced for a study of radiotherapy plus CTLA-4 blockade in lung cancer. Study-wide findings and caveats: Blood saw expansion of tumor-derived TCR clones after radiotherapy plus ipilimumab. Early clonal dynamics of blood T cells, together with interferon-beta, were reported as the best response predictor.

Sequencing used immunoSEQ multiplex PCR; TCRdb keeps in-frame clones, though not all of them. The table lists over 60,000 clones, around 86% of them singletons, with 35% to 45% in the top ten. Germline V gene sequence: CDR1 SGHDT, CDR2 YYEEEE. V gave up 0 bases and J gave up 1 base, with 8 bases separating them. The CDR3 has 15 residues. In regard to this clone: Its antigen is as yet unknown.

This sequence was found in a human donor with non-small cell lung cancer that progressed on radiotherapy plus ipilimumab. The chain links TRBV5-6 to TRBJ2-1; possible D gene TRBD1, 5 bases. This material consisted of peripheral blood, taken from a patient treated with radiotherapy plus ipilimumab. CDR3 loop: CASSLGGASYNEQFF. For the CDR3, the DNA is TGTGCCAGCAGCTTGGGGGGCGCGTCCTACAATGAGCAGTTCTTC.